This T cell receptor (beta chain) derives from a study of regulatory T cells in long-lasting Graves disease. Points from the study as a whole: With 2,741 shared public clonotypes, persistent patients exceeded new patients, who shared about a thousand.

Germline V gene data show CDR1 as MDHEN and CDR2 as SYDVKM. This CDR3 comprises 14 residues. The V end lost 6 bases, the J end lost 5 bases, and 16 bases lay between the germline ends. This clonotype was observed many times. Antigen unknown. Time point: persistent/refractory GD, antithyroid drugs over 5 years with positive TRAb. The TCR library was made from RNA extracted from PBMCs. The collection involved drawing roughly 9 milliliters of peripheral blood into EDTA tubes. Arm-PCR of CDR3 regions and iRepertoire HTBI primers were used to build TCR beta libraries. TCRdb reprocessed the multiplex PCR reads via MiXCR and lists one record per CDR3 protein. The sample includes hundreds of thousands of distinct CDR3 sequences, under 25% seen only once; the top ten take roughly 7.1%.

The chain is built from TRBV28 and TRBJ2-5; possibly TRBD2 for D (7 bases). The source material was peripheral blood mononuclear cells (PBMCs), sampled when the disease was refractory, from a patient treated with antithyroid drugs. The sequence was collected from a female donor with Graves disease. For the CDR3, the DNA is TGTGCCAGCAGGGGAGGGGGGGCCGCGGAGACCCAGTACTTC. Protein: CASRGGGAAETQYF.